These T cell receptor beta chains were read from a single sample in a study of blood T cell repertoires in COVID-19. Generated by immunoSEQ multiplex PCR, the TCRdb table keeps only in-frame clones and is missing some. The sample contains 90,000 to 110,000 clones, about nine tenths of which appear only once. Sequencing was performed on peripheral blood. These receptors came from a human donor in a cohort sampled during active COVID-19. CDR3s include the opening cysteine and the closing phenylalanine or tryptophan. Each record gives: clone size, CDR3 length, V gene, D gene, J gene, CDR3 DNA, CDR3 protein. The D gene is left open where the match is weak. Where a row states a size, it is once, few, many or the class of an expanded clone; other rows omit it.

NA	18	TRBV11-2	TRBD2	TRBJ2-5	TGTGCCAGCAGCTTGGCGGCTAGCGGGGGGCCCCCCGGAGAGACCCAGTACTTC	CASSLAASGGPPGETQYF
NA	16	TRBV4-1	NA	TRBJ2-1	TGCGCCAGCAGCCAAGCTAGCCCATTGTCCTACAATGAGCAGTTCTTC	CASSQASPLSYNEQFF
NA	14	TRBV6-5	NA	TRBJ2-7	TGTGCCAGCAGAAGTGGGGGGAGCTCCTACGAGCAGTACTTC	CASRSGGSSYEQYF
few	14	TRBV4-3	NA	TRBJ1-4	TGCGCCAGCAGCCAAGGGGGCTATAATGAAAAACTGTTTTTT	CASSQGGYNEKLFF
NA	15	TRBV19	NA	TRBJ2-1	TGTGCCAGTACCCCGGACAGAAGCTCCTACAATGAGCAGTTCTTC	CASTPDRSSYNEQFF
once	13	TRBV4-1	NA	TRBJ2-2	TGCGCCAGCAGCCAAGGCGGCACCGGGGAGCTGTTTTTT	CASSQGGTGELFF
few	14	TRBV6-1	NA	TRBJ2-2	TGTGCCAGCAGTGACAGGGGTGACACCGGGGAGCTGTTTTTT	CASSDRGDTGELFF
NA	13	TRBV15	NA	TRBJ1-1	TGTGCCACCAGCAGAGACCCGGACACTGAAGCTTTCTTT	CATSRDPDTEAFF
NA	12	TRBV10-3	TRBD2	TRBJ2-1	TGTGCCATCAGTGGGACTAGCGGGGAGCAGTTCTTC	CAISGTSGEQFF
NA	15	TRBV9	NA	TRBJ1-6	TGTGCCAGCAGCGTGGCGGGGGTGGGTAATTCACCCCTCCACTTT	CASSVAGVGNSPLHF
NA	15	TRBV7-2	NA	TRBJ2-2	TGTGCCAGCAGCTTAAGGACTTTGCAAGCCGGGGAGCTGTTTTTT	CASSLRTLQAGELFF
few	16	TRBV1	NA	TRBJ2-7	TGCACCAGCAGCCAACCCCTAGCGGGAGGGGCCTACGAGCAGTACTTC	CTSSQPLAGGAYEQYF
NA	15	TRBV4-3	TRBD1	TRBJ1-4	TGCGCCAGCAGCCCCCGCGGGACAGGGGGTGAAAAACTGTTTTTT	CASSPRGTGGEKLFF
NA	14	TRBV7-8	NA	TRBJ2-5	TGTGCCAGCAGCTCATACGGGGTTCGAGAGACCCAGTACTTC	CASSSYGVRETQYF
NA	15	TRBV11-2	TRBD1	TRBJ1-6	TGTGCCAGCAGCTTGACAGGGGAGGGGAATTCACCCCTCCACTTT	CASSLTGEGNSPLHF
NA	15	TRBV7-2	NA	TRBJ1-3	TGTGCCAGCAGCCGCGACATCGTCTCTGGAAACACCATATATTTT	CASSRDIVSGNTIYF
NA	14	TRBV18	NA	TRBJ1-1	TGTGCCAGCTCACCACCGTCTGCGGATACTGAAGCTTTCTTT	CASSPPSADTEAFF
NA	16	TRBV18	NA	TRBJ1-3	TGTGCCAGCTCACCGACAGGCCCTTTCTCTGGAAACACCATATATTTT	CASSPTGPFSGNTIYF
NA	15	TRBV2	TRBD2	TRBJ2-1	TGTGCCAGCAGTGAAGCGCGGGTAGCGGGGGGTCGGCAGTTCTTC	CASSEARVAGGRQFF
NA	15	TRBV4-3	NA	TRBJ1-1	TGCGCCAGCAGCCAAGAGGACAGTGGGAACACTGAAGCTTTCTTT	CASSQEDSGNTEAFF
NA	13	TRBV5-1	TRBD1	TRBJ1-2	TGCGCCAGCAGCTGGGACAGGGCCATCGGCTACACCTTC	CASSWDRAIGYTF
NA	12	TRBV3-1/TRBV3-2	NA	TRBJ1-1	TGTGCCAGCAGCCTTGACACGTTAGAAGCTTTCTTT	CASSLDTLEAFF
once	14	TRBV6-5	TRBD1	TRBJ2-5	TGTGCCAGCAGCCGGGACAGGGTGATGGAGACCCAGTACTTC	CASSRDRVMETQYF
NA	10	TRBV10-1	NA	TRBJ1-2	TGCGCCAGCAGTGCGGGAGGCTACACCTTC	CASSAGGYTF
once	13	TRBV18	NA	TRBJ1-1	TGTGCCAGCTCGCCCCCAGGAAGGACTGAAGCTTTCTTT	CASSPPGRTEAFF
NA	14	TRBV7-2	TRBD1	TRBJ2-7	TGTGCCAGCAGCCCGCGGACAGGGGGATACGAGCAGTACTTC	CASSPRTGGYEQYF
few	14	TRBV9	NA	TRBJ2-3	TGTGCCAGCAGCGGCGTCCTGCCTTCGGATACGCAGTATTTT	CASSGVLPSDTQYF
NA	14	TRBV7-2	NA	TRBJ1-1	TGTGCCAGCAGCTTAGGATCGAGGAGGATGCGGGCTTTCTTT	CASSLGSRRMRAFF
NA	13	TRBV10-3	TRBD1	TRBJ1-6	TGTGCCGCGAGGACAGGGGAACGCTCACCCCTCCACTTT	CAARTGERSPLHF
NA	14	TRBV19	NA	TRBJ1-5	TGTGCCAGTAGTGGGGCCCAGGGCGGTTGGCCCCAGCATTTT	CASSGAQGGWPQHF
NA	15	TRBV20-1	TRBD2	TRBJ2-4	TGCAGTGCTAGTATACCTAGCGGAATTGGAAACATTCAGTACTTC	CSASIPSGIGNIQYF
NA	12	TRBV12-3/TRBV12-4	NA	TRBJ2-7	TGTGCCAGCAGTCCAGGGGCCTACGAGCAGTACTTC	CASSPGAYEQYF
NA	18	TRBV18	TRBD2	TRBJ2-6	TGTGCCAGCTCCCTCGGACTAGCGGGGACCTCTGGGGCCAACGTCCTGACTTTC	CASSLGLAGTSGANVLTF
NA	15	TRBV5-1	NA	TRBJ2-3	TGCGCCAGCAGCTCCCGGGACACACTCACAGATACGCAGTATTTT	CASSSRDTLTDTQYF
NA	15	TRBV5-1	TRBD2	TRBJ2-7	TGCGCCAGCAGCTTGTTTCCTAGCGGGAGCTACGAGCAGTACTTC	CASSLFPSGSYEQYF
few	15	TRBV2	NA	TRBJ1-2	TGTGCCAGCAGTGAGTCCCGGGTAGCCGCGGTGGGCTACACCTTC	CASSESRVAAVGYTF
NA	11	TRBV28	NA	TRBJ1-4	TGTGCCAGTACAGATAGGGAAAAACTGTTTTTT	CASTDREKLFF
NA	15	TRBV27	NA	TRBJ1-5	TGTGCCAGCAGGAAAACAGGGTCCGCTAATCAGCCCCAGCATTTT	CASRKTGSANQPQHF
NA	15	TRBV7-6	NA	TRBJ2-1	TGTGCCAGCAGCTCTTACACCGGACGGGGGACTCATCTGTTCTTC	CASSSYTGRGTHLFF
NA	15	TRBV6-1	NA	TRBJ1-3	TGTGCCAGCAGTGAATCTTTTCCAGGCCCAAACACCATATATTTT	CASSESFPGPNTIYF
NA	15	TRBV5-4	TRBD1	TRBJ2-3	TGTGCCAGCAGCCCCGACAGGGGTGGGCGGGATACGCAGTATTTT	CASSPDRGGRDTQYF
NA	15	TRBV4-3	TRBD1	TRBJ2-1	TGCGCCAGCAGCCAAGGGACAGGGGGTTCTCGGGAGCAGTTCTTC	CASSQGTGGSREQFF
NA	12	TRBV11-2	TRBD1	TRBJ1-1	TGTGCCAGTACGACAGGGGGCACTGAAGCTTTCTTT	CASTTGGTEAFF
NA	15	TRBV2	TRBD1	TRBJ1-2	TGTGCCAGCAGTGAAGAGGGGACAGGCTTCTATGGCTACACCTTC	CASSEEGTGFYGYTF
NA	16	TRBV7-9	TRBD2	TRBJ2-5	TGTGCCAGCAGCTCTAGCGGGAGCAAGGGAGAAGAGACCCAGTACTTC	CASSSSGSKGEETQYF
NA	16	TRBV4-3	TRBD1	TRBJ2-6	TGCGCCAGCAGTCGGACAGGGAGGTCCGGGGCCAACGTCCTGACTTTC	CASSRTGRSGANVLTF
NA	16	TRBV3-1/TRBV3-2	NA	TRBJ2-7	TGTGCCAGCAGCCGACCCCTAGCTTCCCCACGATACGAGCAGTACTTC	CASSRPLASPRYEQYF